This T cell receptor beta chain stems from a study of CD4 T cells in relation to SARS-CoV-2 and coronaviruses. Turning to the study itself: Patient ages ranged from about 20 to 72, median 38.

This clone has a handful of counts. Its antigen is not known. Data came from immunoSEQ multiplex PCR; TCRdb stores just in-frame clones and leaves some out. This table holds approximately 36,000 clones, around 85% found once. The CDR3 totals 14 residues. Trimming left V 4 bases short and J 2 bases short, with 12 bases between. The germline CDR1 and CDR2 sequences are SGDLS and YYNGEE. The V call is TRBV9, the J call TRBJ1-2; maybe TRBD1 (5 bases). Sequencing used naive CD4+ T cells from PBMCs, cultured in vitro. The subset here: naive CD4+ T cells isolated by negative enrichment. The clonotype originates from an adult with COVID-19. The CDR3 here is CASSMYDRNYGYTF. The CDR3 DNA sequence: TGTGCCAGCAGCATGTACGACAGAAACTATGGCTACACCTTC.